Listed here are 23 T cell receptor beta chains from one sample, sequenced in a study of T cell responses to AZD1222 COVID-19 vaccine. Method: immunoSEQ multiplex PCR; TCRdb's copy keeps in-frame clones and lacks some. The sample lists roughly 30,000 clones; roughly 90% were seen once. The sequences come from peripheral blood, collected on day 0 of AZD1222 vaccination. Receptors were obtained from an adult in good health.

This chain links TRBV3-1 (or the pseudogene TRBV3-2) with TRBJ1-1; D is undetermined. Trimming cost V 6 bases and J 5 bases, with 13 bases left between them. The germline CDR1 and CDR2 sequences are LGHDT and YNNKEL (reference sequence). This CDR3 spans 13 amino acids. This CDR3 is CASRDTGRTEAFF. The CDR3 DNA reads TGTGCCAGCAGGGATACTGGGAGAACTGAAGCTTTCTTT.

This chain connects TRBV9 to TRBJ2-3, with D unresolved. Trimming cost V 2 bases and J 3 bases, with 10 bases left between them. Germline CDR1 is SGDLS and CDR2 is YYNGEE. CDR3 size: 14 residues. This chain's CDR3 is CASSVKASTDTQYF. The CDR3 region has the DNA TGTGCCAGCAGCGTTAAAGCGTCTACAGATACGCAGTATTTT.

This clone appeared once. This chain joins TRBV24-1 and TRBJ2-1, with a possible D match to TRBD2 (5 bases). Trimming shortened V by 0 bases and J by 0 bases, and 8 bases separated the two germline ends. Germline values: CDR1 KGHDR, CDR2 SFDVKD. The CDR3 runs 16 residues. CDR3 DNA: TGTGCCACCAGTGATTTGTTGGGGAGCTCCTACAATGAGCAGTTCTTC. Translation gives CATSDLLGSSYNEQFF.

The table lists this clone with a count of one. This chain links TRBV30 with TRBJ1-1; no reliable D call. Trimming pared 0 bases from V and 1 base from J, leaving 6 bases between. This CDR3 is built from 13 residues. The germline V gene has CDR1 GTSNPN and CDR2 SVGIG (reference sequence). The CDR3 loop is CAWSVQKNTEAFF. The CDR3 bases are TGTGCCTGGAGTGTACAGAAGAACACTGAAGCTTTCTTT.

The chain links TRBV3-1 (or the pseudogene TRBV3-2) to TRBJ2-1; D not resolved. Germline CDR1 and CDR2: LGHDT and YNNKEL (reference sequence). This CDR3 is built from 12 residues. V was cut by 1 base and J by 11 bases, with 9 bases left in between. CDR3 sequence: CASSQGQSKQFF. The CDR3 DNA sequence: TGTGCCAGCAGCCAAGGTCAGAGTAAGCAGTTCTTC.

The chain employs TRBV6-5 and TRBJ1-3; no definite D call. In germline, CDR1 is MNHEY, CDR2 SVGAGI. V was cut by 10 bases and J by 1 base, with 8 bases left in between. This CDR3 is built from 12 residues. CDR3 DNA: TGTGCCACCTGTAGTTCTGGAAACACCATATATTTT. Protein: CATCSSGNTIYF.

This chain links TRBV29-1 with TRBJ1-1; D gene uncertain. This CDR3 spans 12 amino acids. Trimming shortened V by 2 bases and J by 11 bases, and 15 bases separated the two germline ends. Germline values: CDR1 SQVTM, CDR2 ANQGSEA. The CDR3, as DNA: TGCAGCGTTGAATCAACGCCGGCGGGGGCTTTCTTT. As protein: CSVESTPAGAFF. The full variable domain, rest sourced from reference TRBV29-1 and TRBJ1-1, is SAVISQKPSRDICQRGTSLTIQCQVDSQVTMMFWYRQQPGQSLTLIATANQGSEATYESGFVIDKFPISRPNLTFSTLTVSNMSPEDSSIYLCSVESTPAGAFFGQGTRLTVV.

This clone was found a few times. The genes are TRBV11-2 and TRBJ1-3, with D perhaps TRBD1 (6 bases). The CDR3 has 17 amino acids. The V gene lost 2 bases and the J gene lost 2 bases, with 16 bases spanning the gap. CDR1 SGHAT and CDR2 FQNNGV come from the germline V gene. CDR3 nucleotides: TGTGCCAGCAGCTTATACGGACAGTCGGCGACTGGAAACACCATATATTTT. It specifies CASSLYGQSATGNTIYF.

This chain joins TRBV18 and TRBJ2-7; D ambiguous. The CDR3 is 14 amino acids. Germline CDR1 reads KGHSH; CDR2 reads LQKENI. V was pared by 5 bases and J by 2 bases, with 13 bases between. CDR3 DNA sequence: TGTGCCAGCTCAAGCGTCAACCCGCCCTACGAGCAGTACTTC. Translating it yields CASSSVNPPYEQYF.

In this sample, this clone turned up once. This rearrangement joins TRBV28 to TRBJ2-1; D may match TRBD1 or TRBD2 (5 bases each). The CDR3 sequence is 15 residues long. Between the trimmed V and J ends, which lost 5 bases and 6 bases, there was a span of 17 bases. Germline CDR1 is MDHEN and CDR2 is SYDVKM. CDR3 amino acids: CASSAGTSVPNEQFF. The DNA for the CDR3 is TGTGCCAGCAGTGCCGGGACCAGCGTCCCCAATGAGCAGTTCTTC.

J is TRBJ2-1 and V is TRBV19; 11 bases line up with TRBD2. The germline gives CDR1 LNHDA, CDR2 SQIVND (reference sequence). The CDR3 contains 19 residues. Trimming took 4 bases from V and 1 from J; bases not matched to a gene: 12. The CDR3, as DNA: TGTGCCAGTAGTAAAATTTTAGCGGGAGGGCTGAAGTCCTACAATGAGCAGTTCTTC. Translation: CASSKILAGGLKSYNEQFF.

V and J are TRBV28 and TRBJ1-2; D may be TRBD1 (6 bases). Between the trimmed V and J ends, which lost 7 bases and 3 bases, there was a span of 12 bases. CDR3 length: 13 residues. Germline V CDR1 and CDR2: MDHEN, SYDVKM. DNA for the CDR3: TGTGCCAGCAAAACCCAGGGGTACTATGGCTACACCTTC. Residues: CASKTQGYYGYTF.

The chain has TRBV5-1 and TRBJ2-3; D unresolved. V lost 4 bases, J lost 2 bases, and 5 bases lay in between. The germline V gene encodes CDR1 SGHRS and CDR2 YFSETQ. The CDR3 contains 12 residues. In DNA, the CDR3 is TGCGCCAGCAGCGCAACCACAGATACGCAGTATTTT. Amino acids: CASSATTDTQYF. Full variable domain (remainder filled in from reference TRBV5-1 and TRBJ2-3): KAGVTQTPRYLIKTRGQQVTLSCSPISGHRSVSWYQQTPGQGLQFLFEYFSETQRNKGNFPGRFSGRQFSNSRSEMNVSTLELGDSALYLCASSATTDTQYFGPGTRLTVL.

The chain carries TRBV7-3 and TRBJ1-2; 12 positions match TRBD1. Per germline, CDR1 SGHTA and CDR2 FQGTGA. Trimming removed 1 base from V and 7 bases from J; junction bases left unmatched: 7. The CDR3 runs 16 residues. CDR3 DNA: TGTGCCAGCAGCTTAATCCCGGGACAGGGGGCGGGTGGCTACACCTTC. The encoded protein is CASSLIPGQGAGGYTF. The complete variable domain, with remaining parts taken from reference TRBV7-3 and TRBJ1-2, reads GAGVSQTPSNKVTEKGKYVELRCDPISGHTALYWYRQSLGQGPEFLIYFQGTGAADDSGLPNDRFFAVRPEGSVSTLKIQRTERGDSAVYLCASSLIPGQGAGGYTFGSGTRLTVV.

The chain couples TRBV4-1 to TRBJ1-3; D uncertain. V dropped 0 bases and J dropped 0 bases, with 18 bases sitting between them. There are 19 residues in the CDR3. Germline CDR1 is MGHRA and CDR2 is YSYEKL. The CDR3 DNA reads TGCGCCAGCAGCCAAGATCCTAGAACAGCGGGTCCCTCTGGAAACACCATATATTTT. This sequence encodes CASSQDPRTAGPSGNTIYF.

The V and J genes are TRBV28 and TRBJ2-7; D gene unclear. Germline CDR1 and CDR2: MDHEN and SYDVKM. Trimming removed 5 bases at V and 3 bases at J, with 17 bases between. The CDR3 loop spans 15 amino acids. The CDR3 is CASSLLRITLYEQYF. CDR3 nucleotide sequence: TGTGCCAGCAGTCTACTTCGAATCACCCTCTACGAGCAGTACTTC.

V usage is TRBV27 and J usage is TRBJ2-7; TRBD2 aligns across 11 bases. The CDR3 contains 14 residues. CDR1 is MNHEY, CDR2 SMNVEV, per germline (reference sequence). The trim removed 5 bases at V and 5 bases at J, leaving 5 bases unmatched. DNA of the CDR3: TGTGCCAGCAGTAGACTAGCGGGAAGTAACGAGCAGTACTTC. It specifies CASSRLAGSNEQYF.

The chain joins TRBV28 to TRBJ1-6; TRBD1 matches 7 bases. The germline gives CDR1 MDHEN, CDR2 SYDVKM. Trimming at V came to 4 bases and at J to 6 bases, leaving 6 bases not matched to a gene. The CDR3 runs 15 residues. DNA for the CDR3: TGTGCCAGCAGTTCGGCGGGACAGTTTAATTCACCCCTCCACTTT. It specifies CASSSAGQFNSPLHF.

V and J are TRBV12-3 or TRBV12-4 and TRBJ2-1; D not resolved. Trimming removed 9 bases from V and 0 bases from J, with 9 bases in between. The CDR3 spans 13 residues. The CDR3 coding sequence is TGTGCCAGTTTGGAGAGCTCCTACAATGAGCAGTTCTTC. Its translation: CASLESSYNEQFF.

This clone showed up just once. This sequence joins TRBV6-6 and TRBJ1-5, with D uncertain. Germline V gene lookup returns CDR1 MNHNY and CDR2 SVGAGI (reference sequence). This CDR3 region has 15 residues. Deletions cut 6 bases from V and 3 bases from J, with 15 bases between. CDR3 nucleotide sequence: TGTGCCAGCAGCGCGTCTGGGGTTCTCAATCAGCCCCAGCATTTT. Translating it yields CASSASGVLNQPQHF.

V usage is TRBV14 and J usage is TRBJ2-5; TRBD2 aligns across 7 bases. CDR1 SGHDN and CDR2 FVKESK come from the germline V gene. With V trimmed by 4 bases and J by 3 bases, 2 bases remained unmatched. The CDR3 has 13 amino acids. The CDR3 DNA reads as TGTGCCAGCAGCCGGCGGGGGAAAGAGACCCAGTACTTC. This codes for CASSRRGKETQYF.

The V call is TRBV19, the J call TRBJ2-1; D perhaps matches TRBD2 (6 bases). V dropped 10 bases and J dropped 3 bases, with 16 bases sitting between them. Germline V gives CDR1 LNHDA, CDR2 SQIVND (reference sequence). The CDR3 totals 14 residues. DNA for the CDR3: TGTGCCACCGTTGGGCGGGGCTTCTACAATGAGCAGTTCTTC. The encoded protein is CATVGRGFYNEQFF.

The gene calls are TRBV2 and TRBJ1-2; perhaps TRBD1 as D (6 bases). Germline V lookup: CDR1 SNHLY, CDR2 FYNNEI. CDR3 length: 14 amino acids. Trimming took 8 bases from V and 2 from J, leaving 15 bases between them. The CDR3: CASSGQSKNYGYTF. DNA of the CDR3: TGTGCCAGCTCTGGACAGTCTAAAAACTATGGCTACACCTTC. Full variable domain (missing parts from reference TRBV2 and TRBJ1-2): EPEVTQTPSHQVTQMGQEVILRCVPISNHLYFYWYRQILGQKVEFLVSFYNNEISEKSEIFDDQFSVERPDGSNFTLKIRSTKLEDSAMYFCASSGQSKNYGYTFGSGTRLTVV.